This T cell receptor beta chain emerged from a study of T-cell memory formation after mild COVID-19. Points from the study as a whole: Some clones that responded turned up in pre-infection memory, which suggests that cross-reactive memory joined in.

This clonotype was observed once. The antigen is undetermined. A 5'RACE reaction primed in the constant segment made cDNA libraries of TCR alpha and TCR beta, and these carried sample barcodes and UMIs. TCRdb re-analysed the 5' RACE reads in MiXCR, keeping a single row per CDR3 protein. In the table there are 350,000 to 550,000 distinct CDR3 sequences, 18% of which are singletons. The CDR3 has 16 amino acids. Trimming cost V 0 bases and J 4 bases; bases outside gene matches: 6. Material: PBMCs or a T cell subset sorted from them (not recorded which). The TCR sequence derives from a man aged 18-30 years who had mild COVID-19 (a few samples of this study predate the infection). Cell type and time point are not known. V and J are TRBV12-3 or TRBV12-4 and TRBJ2-7; 10 bases line up with TRBD1. As DNA, the CDR3 is TGTGCCAGCAGTTTAGCTCCGGGACAGGGGTTTTACGAGCAGTACTTC. Its translation: CASSLAPGQGFYEQYF.